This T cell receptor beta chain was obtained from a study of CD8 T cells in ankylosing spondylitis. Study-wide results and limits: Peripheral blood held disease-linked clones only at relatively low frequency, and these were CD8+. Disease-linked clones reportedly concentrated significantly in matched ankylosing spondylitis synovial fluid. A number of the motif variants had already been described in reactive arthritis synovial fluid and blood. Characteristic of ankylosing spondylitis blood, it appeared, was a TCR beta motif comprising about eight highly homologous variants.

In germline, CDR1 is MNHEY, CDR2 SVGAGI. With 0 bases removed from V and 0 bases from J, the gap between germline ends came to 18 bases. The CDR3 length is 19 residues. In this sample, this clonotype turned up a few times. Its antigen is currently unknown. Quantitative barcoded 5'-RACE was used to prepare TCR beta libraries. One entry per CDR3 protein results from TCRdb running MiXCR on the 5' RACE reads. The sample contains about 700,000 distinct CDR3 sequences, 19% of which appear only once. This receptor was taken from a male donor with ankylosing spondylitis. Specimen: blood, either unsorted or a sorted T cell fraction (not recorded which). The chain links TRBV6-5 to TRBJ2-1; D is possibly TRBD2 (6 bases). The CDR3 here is CASSYSTGLNPSSYNEQFF. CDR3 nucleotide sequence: TGTGCCAGCAGTTACTCGACCGGACTAAACCCCAGCTCCTACAATGAGCAGTTCTTC.